Sequencing of this TCR beta chain was carried out in a study of vaccination effects on CD4 cells after COVID-19. Study results and limitations: Clones induced by infection and by vaccine showed marked clonal contraction late after vaccination.

It was after nine to eleven days of culture that CD4+ T cells were isolated. Infection dated between March and December 2020, before the Alpha, Beta and Delta variants reached the United States. The authors replaced half the medium with IL-2 medium on days 3 and 7. Worth noting for this clone: Its antigen is unknown.

This CDR3 has 15 residues. CDR1 is SGHDT and CDR2 is YYEEEE in the germline V gene. The V end lost 4 bases, the J end lost 5 bases, and 15 bases lay between the germline ends. Some clones are missing from TCRdb's copy, which holds only in-frame ones; the method was immunoSEQ multiplex PCR. The sample lists about 66,000 clones, approximately 78% occurring once. The origin of this receptor is a human donor who had a prior SARS-CoV-2 infection. The rearrangement joins TRBV5-6 to TRBJ2-2, with D possibly TRBD2 on 7 matching bases. The sample here was CD4+ T cells from PBMCs cultured without peptide, taken before COVID-19 vaccination. The CDR3 region has the DNA TGTGCCAGCAGCCGAGAGGGGGAGGGGACCGGGGAGCTGTTTTTT. Amino acids: CASSREGEGTGELFF.